The present T cell receptor beta chain was sequenced within a study of cytomegalovirus exposure and HLA in healthy donors. Study at large: A previous analysis identified 117 million unique TCR beta sequences derived from roughly 180 million T cells.

Overall study findings and caveats: The study listed approximately 160 cytomegalovirus-associated TCR beta chains.

Germline V lookup: CDR1 SGHNT, CDR2 YYREEE (reference sequence). The ends were cut back, 4 bases at V and 8 bases at J, with 16 bases in the middle. This CDR3 is built from 15 residues. On this clone itself: The target antigen is unknown.

Researchers ran the PCR with 60 Vbeta and 13 Jbeta primers. Sequenced by immunoSEQ multiplex PCR; TCRdb stores in-frame clones only, minus some. The data hold about 210,000 clones, with approximately 86% observed a single time. The sequenced sample was PBMCs. The rearrangement uses TRBV5-4 and TRBJ1-6; no firm D call. This clonotype was sampled from a boy between 2 and 10 years old in good health and CMV-seronegative. This CDR3 is CASSRQGVFHSPLHF. In DNA, the CDR3 is TGTGCCAGCAGCAGACAAGGTGTTTTCCATTCACCCCTCCACTTT.